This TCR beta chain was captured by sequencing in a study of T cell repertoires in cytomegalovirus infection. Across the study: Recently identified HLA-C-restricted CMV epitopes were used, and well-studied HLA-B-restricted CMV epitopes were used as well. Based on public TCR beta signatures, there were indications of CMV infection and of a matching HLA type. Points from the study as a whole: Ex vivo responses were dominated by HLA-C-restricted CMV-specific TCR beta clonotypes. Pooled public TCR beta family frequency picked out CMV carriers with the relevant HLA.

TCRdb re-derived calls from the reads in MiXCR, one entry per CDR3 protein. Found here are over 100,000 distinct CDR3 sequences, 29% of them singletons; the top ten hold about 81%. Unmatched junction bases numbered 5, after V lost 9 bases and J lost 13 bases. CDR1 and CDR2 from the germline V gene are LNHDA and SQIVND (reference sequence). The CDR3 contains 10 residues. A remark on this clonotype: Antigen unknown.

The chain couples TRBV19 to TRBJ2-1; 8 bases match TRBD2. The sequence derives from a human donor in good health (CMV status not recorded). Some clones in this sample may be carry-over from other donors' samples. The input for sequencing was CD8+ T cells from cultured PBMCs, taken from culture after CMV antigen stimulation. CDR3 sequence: CASAGGEQFF. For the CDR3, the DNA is TGTGCCAGCGCCGGGGGGGAACAGTTCTTC.